Each of the 26 T cell receptor beta chains below was sequenced from the same sample in a study of PD-1 blockade in classical Hodgkin lymphoma. Every patient was affected by relapse after autologous stem cell transplantation, while exposure to brentuximab vedotin was not uniform. Clones were sequenced by immunoSEQ multiplex PCR, and TCRdb holds only the in-frame ones, with some missing. The sample has tens of thousands of clones, roughly 73% seen once. The source was peripheral blood mononuclear cells (PBMCs), collected at baseline. These TCRs come from a human donor with classical Hodgkin lymphoma.

The chain couples TRBV7-6 to TRBJ2-5, with TRBD1 identical over 7 bases. Germline CDR1 SGHVS, CDR2 FNYEAQ. With V trimmed by 4 bases and J by 1 base, 3 bases remained unmatched. CDR3 length equals 14 residues. CDR3 residues: CASSSRQGQETQYF. The CDR3 DNA follows: TGTGCCAGCAGCTCCCGACAGGGCCAAGAGACCCAGTACTTC.

The chain employs TRBV9 and TRBJ1-2, with D maybe TRBD1 (5 bases). Germline CDR1 reads SGDLS; CDR2 reads YYNGEE. The CDR3 extends over 14 amino acids. Between the trimmed V and J ends, which lost 0 bases and 2 bases, there was a span of 8 bases. CDR3: CASSVGAGNYGYTF. In DNA form, the CDR3 reads TGTGCCAGCAGCGTAGGGGCAGGGAACTATGGCTACACCTTC. Filled out from reference TRBV9 and TRBJ1-2, the complete variable domain reads DSGVTQTPKHLITATGQRVTLRCSPRSGDLSVYWYQQSLDQGLQFLIQYYNGEERAKGNILERFSAQQFPDLHSELNLSSLELGDSALYFCASSVGAGNYGYTFGSGTRLTVV.

V gene TRBV2 combines with J gene TRBJ1-1, with D tentatively TRBD1 (6 bases). Trimming removed 6 bases from V and 0 bases from J, with 11 bases in between. The CDR3 runs 14 residues. The germline gives CDR1 SNHLY, CDR2 FYNNEI. CDR3 amino acids: CASSLQGMNTEAFF. For the CDR3, the DNA is TGTGCCAGCAGCTTACAGGGCATGAACACTGAAGCTTTCTTT. The complete variable domain, with remaining parts taken from reference TRBV2 and TRBJ1-1, reads EPEVTQTPSHQVTQMGQEVILRCVPISNHLYFYWYRQILGQKVEFLVSFYNNEISEKSEIFDDQFSVERPDGSNFTLKIRSTKLEDSAMYFCASSLQGMNTEAFFGQGTRLTVV.

The V and J genes are TRBV6-5 and TRBJ2-4; D is possibly TRBD1 or TRBD2 (5 bases each). The CDR3 covers 15 residues. V gave up 5 bases and J gave up 0 bases, with 11 bases separating them. Germline values: CDR1 MNHEY, CDR2 SVGAGI. The CDR3 sequence is CASSRDRLAKNIQYF. The CDR3, as DNA: TGTGCCAGCAGTAGGGACCGACTAGCCAAAAACATTCAGTACTTC.

This clone was seen a single time. In DNA form, the CDR3 reads TGCAGTGCTAGGGCAGGAGATACGCAGTATTTT. Its protein product is CSARAGDTQYF. This chain uses TRBV20-1 with TRBJ2-3; D gene unclear. CDR3 length: 11 amino acids. V lost 3 bases and J lost 5, with 6 bases in between. The germline V gene has CDR1 DFQATT and CDR2 SNEGSKA (reference sequence).

The CDR3 region is CASGSQGRGLDEAFF. The CDR3 DNA follows: TGTGCTAGTGGTTCACAGGGGAGGGGACTGGATGAAGCTTTCTTT. The V and J genes are TRBV12-5 and TRBJ1-1, with 7 bases fitting TRBD1. This CDR3 region has 15 residues. Trimming removed 4 bases from V and 7 bases from J; junction bases left unmatched: 12. Germline CDR1 LGHNT, CDR2 FRNRAP.

The chain links TRBV10-2 to TRBJ2-2; D ambiguous. Germline V gives CDR1 WSHSY, CDR2 SAAADI. The CDR3 totals 15 residues. V lost 6 bases, J lost 0 bases, and 11 bases lay in between. The CDR3 region has the DNA TGCGCCAGCAGAATCCAGTGGACGAACACCGGGGAGCTGTTTTTT. Translating gives CASRIQWTNTGELFF.

This clone showed up just once. The gene calls are TRBV9 and TRBJ2-3, with 8 bases identical to TRBD1. CDR1 SGDLS and CDR2 YYNGEE come from the germline V gene. The CDR3 is made up of 15 amino acids. The junction had 5 bases not matched to a gene; V was cut back by 4 bases and J by 1 base. The CDR3 sequence is CASSNRDRRTDTQYF. The CDR3 DNA is TGTGCCAGCAGCAACCGGGACAGGCGCACAGATACGCAGTATTTT.

The CDR3 region is CASSQDRKGPGQPNSPLHF. The CDR3 nucleotides read TGCGCCAGCAGCCAAGATCGAAAGGGTCCGGGACAGCCTAATTCACCCCTCCACTTT. V and J are TRBV4-3 and TRBJ1-6; 7 bases are shared with TRBD1. The CDR3 has 19 amino acids. Germline V lookup: CDR1 LGHNA, CDR2 YSLEER. The V and J ends lost 0 bases and 6 bases, in that order; junction bases with no gene match: 14.

This chain's CDR3 is CASSLVAGDNYGYTF. In DNA form, the CDR3 reads TGCGCCAGCAGCTTGGTTGCAGGTGATAACTATGGCTACACCTTC. The chain employs TRBV5-1 and TRBJ1-2; D is unclear. This CDR3 has 15 amino acids. Trimming pared 0 bases from V and 1 base from J, leaving 10 bases between. Germline-derived CDR1 and CDR2 are SGHRS and YFSETQ. Complete variable domain (other parts from reference TRBV5-1 and TRBJ1-2): KAGVTQTPRYLIKTRGQQVTLSCSPISGHRSVSWYQQTPGQGLQFLFEYFSETQRNKGNFPGRFSGRQFSNSRSEMNVSTLELGDSALYLCASSLVAGDNYGYTFGSGTRLTVV.

This chain's CDR3 is CASSRWRGSTDTQYF. CDR3 DNA sequence: TGTGCCAGCAGCCGCTGGCGGGGGAGCACAGATACGCAGTATTTT. The V call is TRBV5-8, the J call TRBJ2-3; TRBD2 matches 7 bases. J lost 0 bases, V lost 4 bases, and 5 bases had no gene match. CDR3 length equals 15 residues. Germline V lookup: CDR1 SGHTS, CDR2 YDEGEE.

Comment on this clone: A read error may account for a junction end that differs from germline. The rearrangement links TRBV6-5 to TRBJ2-6; tentative D call: TRBD1 (7 bases). The CDR3 is made up of 15 amino acids. Germline V lookup: CDR1 MNHEY, CDR2 SVGAGI. The CDR3 here is CVSMSRGRWANVLTF. The CDR3 nucleotides read TGTGTCAGCATGTCCAGGGGGAGGTGGGCCAACGTCCTGACTTTC.

The chain uses TRBV29-1 and TRBJ2-3; 7 bases map to TRBD1. From germline, CDR1 is SQVTM and CDR2 ANQGSEA. There are 15 residues in the CDR3. Unmatched junction bases numbered 7, after V lost 4 bases and J lost 0 bases. Here the CDR3 reads CSVGGTEISTDTQYF. The CDR3 bases are TGCAGCGTTGGGGGGACAGAGATTAGCACAGATACGCAGTATTTT.

The chain links TRBV6-6 to TRBJ1-1; 8 bases map to TRBD1. V shed 8 bases, J shed 6 bases, and the junction held 11 bases outside the gene matches. Germline values: CDR1 MNHNY, CDR2 SVGAGI (reference sequence). The length of the CDR3 is 14 residues. CDR3 region: CASDAGGPTAEAFF. The DNA for the CDR3 is TGTGCCAGCGATGCAGGGGGCCCCACGGCTGAAGCTTTCTTT.

The gene calls are TRBV5-1 and TRBJ2-3, with 7 bases identical to TRBD2. After removal of 7 bases from V and 1 base from J, the junction contained 24 bases not matched to a gene. The CDR3 covers 20 residues. The germline CDR1 and CDR2 sequences are SGHRS and YFSETQ. The CDR3 region has the DNA TGCGCCAGCTCTGAGACGGGGGGTCTCGGATTTGACCCCGGCACAGATACGCAGTATTTT. Its protein product is CASSETGGLGFDPGTDTQYF.

This clone was counted between two and nine times. The chain links TRBV7-2 to TRBJ2-7, with unresolved D. Trimming took off 3 bases at V and 2 bases at J, with 11 bases between the two ends. Looked up from germline, CDR1 is SGHTA and CDR2 is FQGNSA. The CDR3 consists of 14 residues. Written as DNA, the CDR3 is TGTGCCAGCAGCTTCGAACCCTCCGCCTACGAGCAGTACTTC. Translating gives CASSFEPSAYEQYF. Full variable domain (outside the CDR3, taken from reference TRBV7-2 and TRBJ2-7): GAGVSQSPSNKVTEKGKDVELRCDPISGHTALYWYRQSLGQGLEFLIYFQGNSAPDKSGLPSDRFSAERTGGSVSTLTIQRTQQEDSAVYLCASSFEPSAYEQYFGPGTRLTVT.

V and J are TRBV19 and TRBJ1-1, with a tentative D call TRBD1 (5 bases). This CDR3 spans 14 amino acids. Germline V gene sequence: CDR1 LNHDA, CDR2 SQIVND (reference sequence). Trimming cost V 8 bases and J 0 bases, with 13 bases left between them. The CDR3 protein is CASAKDSMNTEAFF. The DNA for the CDR3 is TGTGCCAGTGCGAAAGACAGCATGAACACTGAAGCTTTCTTT. Filled out from reference TRBV19 and TRBJ1-1, the complete variable domain reads DGGITQSPKYLFRKEGQNVTLSCEQNLNHDAMYWYRQDPGQGLRLIYYSQIVNDFQKGDIAEGYSVSREKKESFPLTVTSAQKNPTAFYLCASAKDSMNTEAFFGQGTRLTVV.

The chain has TRBV9 and TRBJ2-5; perhaps TRBD2 as D (5 bases). The CDR3 has 18 residues. Trimming took off 3 bases at V and 2 bases at J, with 23 bases between the two ends. Germline V gene data show CDR1 as SGDLS and CDR2 as YYNGEE. Written as DNA, the CDR3 is TGTGCCAGCAGCGGAGAAAGCGGAGGCCCCCCCCATCAAGAGACCCAGTACTTC. Translation gives CASSGESGGPPHQETQYF.

V is TRBV5-1 and J is TRBJ1-5, with D perhaps TRBD1 (6 bases). Germline V gene lookup returns CDR1 SGHRS and CDR2 YFSETQ. Trimming took 4 bases from V and 5 from J, leaving 16 bases between them. This CDR3 comprises 15 residues. This chain's CDR3 is CASSPGTPGDQPQHF. CDR3 bases: TGCGCCAGCAGCCCCGGGACACCGGGGGATCAGCCCCAGCATTTT.

V gene TRBV5-5 combines with J gene TRBJ1-2, with D hard to call. Germline loops: CDR1 SGHKS, CDR2 YYEKEE (reference sequence). V was cut by 1 base and J by 8 bases, with 15 bases left in between. The CDR3 is made up of 14 amino acids. The CDR3, as DNA: TGTGCCAGCAGCTTGTTAGCGGGCCAGGAGGGCTACACCTTC. Its translation is CASSLLAGQEGYTF.

The chain uses TRBV4-3 and TRBJ2-4, with D tentatively TRBD1 (6 bases). The germline CDR1 and CDR2 sequences are LGHNA and YSLEER. Deletions cut 3 bases from V and 1 base from J, with 25 bases between. This CDR3 comprises 20 residues. The CDR3 bases are TGCGCCAGCAGCCAGTCGATTCGGCCAGGGGAAGGGGCGGCCAAAAACATTCAGTACTTC. This sequence encodes CASSQSIRPGEGAAKNIQYF.

This clone was found many times. The CDR3 protein is CASSNQGIDYGYTF. CDR3 DNA sequence: TGTGCCAGCAGCAACCAGGGGATTGACTATGGCTACACCTTC. V gene TRBV7-9 combines with J gene TRBJ1-2, with D possibly matching TRBD1 (6 bases). This CDR3 spans 14 amino acids. Trimming shortened V by 5 bases and J by 3 bases, and 13 bases separated the two germline ends. Germline CDR1 reads SEHNR; CDR2 reads FQNEAQ (reference sequence).

V is TRBV4-2 and J is TRBJ1-1; D remains unclear. The V end lost 0 bases, the J end lost 1 base, and 18 bases lay between the germline ends. Per germline, CDR1 LGHNA and CDR2 YNFKEQ. CDR3 length: 18 residues. The CDR3 region has the DNA TGTGCCAGCAGCCAAGATCCCTTACGAGGGTGGTGGAACACTGAAGCTTTCTTT. The encoded protein is CASSQDPLRGWWNTEAFF.

The chain employs TRBV19 and TRBJ1-5, with a weak D call TRBD1 (5 bases). CDR1 and CDR2 (germline): LNHDA, SQIVND (reference sequence). The CDR3 consists of 16 residues. The V and J ends lost 0 bases and 6 bases respectively, with 15 bases between them. CDR3 DNA: TGTGCCAGTAGTATAGACCCTCAGGGAGACGGTCAGCCCCAGCATTTT. Its protein is CASSIDPQGDGQPQHF.

The chain carries TRBV10-3 and TRBJ2-1; 7 bases map to TRBD1. CDR1 and CDR2 (germline): ENHRY, SYGVKD. V lost 7 bases to trimming and J lost 5 bases; unmatched junction nucleotides: 11. This CDR3 contains 15 residues. CDR3 nucleotide sequence: TGTGCCATCACCCGTACCGGGGACAGAGACAATGAGCAGTTCTTC. It encodes CAITRTGDRDNEQFF.

The rearrangement uses TRBV4-3 and TRBJ2-1; 10 bases map to TRBD1. The V segment lost 1 base and the J segment 3 bases; nucleotides outside the gene matches: 0. The V gene's germline CDR1 is LGHNA and CDR2 YSLEER. The CDR3 length is 15 residues. The chain's CDR3 is CASSQGTGGYNEQFF. CDR3 sequence (DNA): TGCGCCAGCAGCCAAGGGACAGGGGGCTACAATGAGCAGTTCTTC.